A selection of T cell receptor beta chains follows, all from one sample in a study of T cell changes during pregnancy in multiple sclerosis. The assay was immunoSEQ multiplex PCR, and TCRdb's table has in-frame clones only and misses some. The top ten clones hold 4.3% of a sample with 25,000 to 35,000 clones, less than 95% of them seen once. The sample in question was CD8+ T cells from peripheral blood mononuclear cells, obtained in the second trimester of pregnancy. These receptors were obtained from a female donor with multiple sclerosis, enrolled in a pregnancy study. Both conserved end residues are part of each CDR3. Clone size, where shown, is once, few, many, or a class for clones that have expanded.

v_gene: TRBV27
abundance: .
j_gene: TRBJ2-7
CDR3aa: CASSLNRAYEQYF

v_gene: TRBV5-1
abundance: once
j_gene: TRBJ2-3
CDR3aa: CASSLLEYTDTQYF

v_gene: TRBV7-6
abundance: .
j_gene: TRBJ2-7
CDR3aa: CASSHGQGMSEQYF

v_gene: TRBV25-1
abundance: .
j_gene: TRBJ2-7
CDR3aa: CASRDTRYEQYF

v_gene: TRBV27
abundance: .
j_gene: TRBJ2-7
CDR3aa: CASSLDRGISYEQYF

v_gene: TRBV7-3
abundance: .
j_gene: TRBJ2-5
CDR3aa: CASSERGGIGETQYF

v_gene: TRBV4-3
abundance: .
j_gene: TRBJ1-2
CDR3aa: CASSQDRQEGYGYTF

v_gene: TRBV9
abundance: .
j_gene: TRBJ2-7
CDR3aa: CASSAGLEAGALSWSEQYF

v_gene: TRBV5-1
abundance: once
j_gene: TRBJ2-1
CDR3aa: CASSFNFYNEQFF

v_gene: TRBV7-9
abundance: .
j_gene: TRBJ2-1
CDR3aa: CASSLAGGSDEQFF

v_gene: TRBV6-5
abundance: .
j_gene: TRBJ2-4
CDR3aa: CASSHRDAKNIQYF

v_gene: TRBV6-4
abundance: .
j_gene: TRBJ2-3
CDR3aa: CASSKAGGTDTQYF

v_gene: TRBV7-8
abundance: .
j_gene: TRBJ1-1
CDR3aa: CASTPLRFVNTEAFF

v_gene: TRBV20-1
abundance: .
j_gene: TRBJ1-1
CDR3aa: CARLRGTEAFF

v_gene: TRBV28
abundance: once
j_gene: TRBJ2-7
CDR3aa: CASSLLIDTDYEQYF

v_gene: TRBV19
abundance: .
j_gene: TRBJ2-7
CDR3aa: CASSPGQGAFEQYF

v_gene: TRBV28
abundance: .
j_gene: TRBJ2-7
CDR3aa: CASTFLGTGDGDEQYF

v_gene: TRBV7-9
abundance: .
j_gene: TRBJ2-3
CDR3aa: CASSFLMTSGGTDTQYF

v_gene: TRBV27
abundance: .
j_gene: TRBJ2-3
CDR3aa: CASSLAAGEIWTDTQYF

v_gene: TRBV19
abundance: .
j_gene: TRBJ2-7
CDR3aa: CASSTTGIHYEQYF

v_gene: TRBV6-4
abundance: once
j_gene: TRBJ2-2
CDR3aa: CASSQLAGVGAGELFF

v_gene: TRBV27
abundance: .
j_gene: TRBJ1-5
CDR3aa: CASSSIDSNQPQHF

v_gene: TRBV30
abundance: .
j_gene: TRBJ1-2
CDR3aa: CAWSAPGQKLYGYTF

v_gene: TRBV27
abundance: .
j_gene: TRBJ2-7
CDR3aa: CASSLSPGTGTYEQYF

v_gene: TRBV7-9
abundance: .
j_gene: TRBJ2-5
CDR3aa: CASSFGLAGDEETQYF

v_gene: TRBV12-5
abundance: .
j_gene: TRBJ2-3
CDR3aa: CASGPTSGVGTDTQYF

v_gene: TRBV28
abundance: .
j_gene: TRBJ1-2
CDR3aa: CASSPDRVRYTF

v_gene: TRBV10-3
abundance: once
j_gene: TRBJ1-4
CDR3aa: CASVPGQGTNEKLFF

v_gene: TRBV9
abundance: medium-sized
j_gene: TRBJ2-1
CDR3aa: CASSVGSGLSPGNEQFF

v_gene: TRBV28
abundance: .
j_gene: TRBJ1-5
CDR3aa: CASSPGTAVSQPQHF

v_gene: TRBV28
abundance: .
j_gene: TRBJ2-7
CDR3aa: CASSYDTYEQYF

v_gene: TRBV27
abundance: .
j_gene: TRBJ2-1
CDR3aa: CASRHGSGSSYNEQFF

v_gene: TRBV27
abundance: .
j_gene: TRBJ2-1
CDR3aa: CASSLVLGFDEQFF

v_gene: TRBV19
abundance: .
j_gene: TRBJ2-7
CDR3aa: CASSKGGQGSEQYF

v_gene: TRBV11-3
abundance: .
j_gene: TRBJ2-1
CDR3aa: CASSPGTSGRNEQFF

v_gene: TRBV7-9
abundance: once
j_gene: TRBJ1-2
CDR3aa: CASTFRGGGYTF

v_gene: TRBV7-6
abundance: .
j_gene: TRBJ2-3
CDR3aa: CASSRGTGMGTDTQYF

v_gene: TRBV27
abundance: .
j_gene: TRBJ1-1
CDR3aa: CASSFTGHRNTEAFF

v_gene: TRBV4-1
abundance: once
j_gene: TRBJ1-1
CDR3aa: CASSQDAQGWTEAFF

v_gene: TRBV29-1
abundance: .
j_gene: TRBJ1-1
CDR3aa: CSVGHRWNTEAFF

v_gene: TRBV5-5
abundance: .
j_gene: TRBJ1-1
CDR3aa: CASSQTADRVRGSEAFF

v_gene: TRBV6-5
abundance: .
j_gene: TRBJ1-1
CDR3aa: CASSAWTANTEAFF

v_gene: TRBV4-2
abundance: .
j_gene: TRBJ2-7
CDR3aa: CASSHGLDGYEQYF

v_gene: TRBV4-1
abundance: .
j_gene: TRBJ2-7
CDR3aa: CASSQGTGNYEQYF

v_gene: TRBV28
abundance: .
j_gene: TRBJ2-1
CDR3aa: CASSLPSSGRPESSYNEQFF

v_gene: TRBV7-7
abundance: .
j_gene: TRBJ2-5
CDR3aa: CASSSLQGPAETQYF

v_gene: TRBV7-8
abundance: .
j_gene: TRBJ2-1
CDR3aa: CASSPRPLIAGVEQFF

v_gene: TRBV11-2
abundance: .
j_gene: TRBJ2-1
CDR3aa: CASSPDPEAGGYNEQFF

v_gene: TRBV30
abundance: .
j_gene: TRBJ2-7
CDR3aa: CAWSRTPYRLSNSYEQYF

v_gene: TRBV5-1
abundance: .
j_gene: TRBJ2-7
CDR3aa: CASSSSGDRSSYEQYF